This T cell receptor beta chain originates from a study of CD8 T cells in ankylosing spondylitis. Findings and caveats of the study: Typical of ankylosing spondylitis blood, it appeared, was a TCR beta motif of under 10 highly homologous variants. The clones that were linked to disease were reported to be significantly enriched in matched synovial fluid samples from ankylosing spondylitis patients. Reactive arthritis synovial fluid and blood previously showed some of these motif variants.

With regard to this clonotype: Its antigen is not identified.

Each TCR beta library was made by quantitative 5'-RACE that incorporated molecular barcodes. TCRdb re-analysed the 5' RACE reads in MiXCR, keeping a single row per CDR3 protein. The table includes more than 110,000 distinct CDR3 sequences, more than 7% detected once. V gave up 0 bases and J gave up 13 bases, with 17 bases separating them. The CDR3 consists of 14 residues. Germline CDR1 SGDLS, CDR2 YYNGEE. This rearrangement joins TRBV9 to TRBJ2-4; D not certain. The clonotype was recovered from a male donor with ankylosing spondylitis. The sequencing input was synovial fluid, either unsorted or a sorted T cell fraction (not recorded which). DNA of the CDR3: TGTGCCAGCAGCGTAGGACTCGAGGATCGCATACAGTACTTC. Translation: CASSVGLEDRIQYF.